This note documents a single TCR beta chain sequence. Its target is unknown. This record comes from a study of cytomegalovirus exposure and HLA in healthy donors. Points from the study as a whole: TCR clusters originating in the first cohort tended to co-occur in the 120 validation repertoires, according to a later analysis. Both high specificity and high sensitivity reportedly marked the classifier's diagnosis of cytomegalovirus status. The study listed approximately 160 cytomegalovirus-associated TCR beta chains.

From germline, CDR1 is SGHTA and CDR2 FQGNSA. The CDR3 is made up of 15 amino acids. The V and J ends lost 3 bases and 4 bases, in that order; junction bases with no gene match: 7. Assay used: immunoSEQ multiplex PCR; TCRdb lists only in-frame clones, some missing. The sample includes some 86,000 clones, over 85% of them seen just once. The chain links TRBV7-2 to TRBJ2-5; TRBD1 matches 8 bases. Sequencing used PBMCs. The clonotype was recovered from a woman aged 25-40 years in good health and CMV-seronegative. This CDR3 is CASSFPGQGGETQYF. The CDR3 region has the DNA TGTGCCAGCAGCTTCCCCGGACAGGGTGGAGAGACCCAGTACTTC.